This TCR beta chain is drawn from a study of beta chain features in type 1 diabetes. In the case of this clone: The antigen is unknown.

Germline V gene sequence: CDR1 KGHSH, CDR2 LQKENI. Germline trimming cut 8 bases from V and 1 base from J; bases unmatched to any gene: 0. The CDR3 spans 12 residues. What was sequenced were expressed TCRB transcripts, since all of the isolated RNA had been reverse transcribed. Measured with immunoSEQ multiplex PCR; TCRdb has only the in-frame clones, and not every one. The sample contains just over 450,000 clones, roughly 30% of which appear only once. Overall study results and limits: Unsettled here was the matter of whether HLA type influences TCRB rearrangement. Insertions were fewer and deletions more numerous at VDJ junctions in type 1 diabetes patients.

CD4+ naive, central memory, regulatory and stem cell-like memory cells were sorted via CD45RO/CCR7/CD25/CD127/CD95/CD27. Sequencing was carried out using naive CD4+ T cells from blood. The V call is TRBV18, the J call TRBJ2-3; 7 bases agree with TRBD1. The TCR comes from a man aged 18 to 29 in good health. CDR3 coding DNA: TGTGCCAGCGGACAGGGCACAGATACGCAGTATTTT. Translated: CASGQGTDTQYF.